Listed below are T cell receptor beta chains from one sample, sequenced in a study of blood T cell repertoires in COVID-19. Repertoires were generated with immunoSEQ multiplex PCR, while TCRdb's copy carries only in-frame clones and drops some. The profile shows over 90,000 clones, roughly 90% of them singletons. Sample: peripheral blood. The receptors here all came from a woman in her sixties with acute or convalescent COVID-19. The CDR3 runs from the conserved cysteine through the conserved F or W.

cdr3_aa: CASSPLTGTDEKLFF
v_call: TRBV18
j_call: TRBJ1-4

cdr3_aa: CASSYGLAGGETQYF
v_call: TRBV3-1/TRBV3-2
j_call: TRBJ2-5

cdr3_aa: CASNPVVGRTGNF
v_call: TRBV2
j_call: TRBJ1-2

cdr3_aa: CASSGPGGIEAFF
v_call: TRBV28
j_call: TRBJ1-1

cdr3_aa: CASRTVNSNQPQHF
v_call: TRBV19
j_call: TRBJ1-5

cdr3_aa: CATPRSSYNEQFF
v_call: TRBV7-9
j_call: TRBJ2-1

cdr3_aa: CASSLGPRRTGELFF
v_call: TRBV3-1/TRBV3-2
j_call: TRBJ2-2

cdr3_aa: CASSLTSGISETQYF
v_call: TRBV7-3
j_call: TRBJ2-5

cdr3_aa: CASSTLTGSSAGYTF
v_call: TRBV19
j_call: TRBJ1-2

cdr3_aa: CASSLGRLDGTRGGELFF
v_call: TRBV11-3
j_call: TRBJ2-2

cdr3_aa: CASSLAPRGGLSNQPQHF
v_call: TRBV7-8
j_call: TRBJ1-5

cdr3_aa: CASREQGVVGYEQYF
v_call: TRBV2
j_call: TRBJ2-7

cdr3_aa: CASSDLSGITDTQYF
v_call: TRBV6-1
j_call: TRBJ2-3

cdr3_aa: CASSVDLREGADTQYF
v_call: TRBV9
j_call: TRBJ2-3

cdr3_aa: CASSATGMDNQPQHF
v_call: TRBV9
j_call: TRBJ1-5

cdr3_aa: CASSQMLAGVVNEQFF
v_call: TRBV14
j_call: TRBJ2-1

cdr3_aa: CASSLDVSQPQHF
v_call: TRBV12-3/TRBV12-4
j_call: TRBJ1-5

cdr3_aa: CASSLSTGQTGAFF
v_call: TRBV11-2
j_call: TRBJ1-1

cdr3_aa: CASKPGLAVSFYEQYF
v_call: TRBV6-4
j_call: TRBJ2-7

cdr3_aa: CASARAGSETQYF
v_call: TRBV28
j_call: TRBJ2-5

cdr3_aa: CASSTIQGSNTEAFF
v_call: TRBV19
j_call: TRBJ1-1

cdr3_aa: CSASSAGYEAPLHF
v_call: TRBV20-1
j_call: TRBJ1-6

cdr3_aa: CASSTFEAFF
v_call: TRBV6-5
j_call: TRBJ1-1

cdr3_aa: CSVESGLGEKLFF
v_call: TRBV29-1
j_call: TRBJ1-4

cdr3_aa: CASSQLAGVVTGELFF
v_call: TRBV13
j_call: TRBJ2-2

cdr3_aa: CASSPGTGAYEQYF
v_call: TRBV28
j_call: TRBJ2-7

cdr3_aa: CAWSGGISTDTQYF
v_call: TRBV30
j_call: TRBJ2-3

cdr3_aa: CASSWLAGVIADTQYF
v_call: TRBV11-2
j_call: TRBJ2-3

cdr3_aa: CAISDRGLVTEAFF
v_call: TRBV10-3
j_call: TRBJ1-1

cdr3_aa: CSVPRGTDTQYF
v_call: TRBV29-1
j_call: TRBJ2-3

cdr3_aa: CAISESQVSNQPQHF
v_call: TRBV10-3
j_call: TRBJ1-5

cdr3_aa: CASSPSRQGGGYTF
v_call: TRBV27
j_call: TRBJ1-2

cdr3_aa: CASSWSPGGPTEAFF
v_call: TRBV27
j_call: TRBJ1-1

cdr3_aa: CASSFGQAFGYTF
v_call: TRBV12-3/TRBV12-4
j_call: TRBJ1-2

cdr3_aa: CASSVIGAGRTDTQYF
v_call: TRBV3-1/TRBV3-2
j_call: TRBJ2-3

cdr3_aa: CASSLFNTEAFF
v_call: TRBV11-2
j_call: TRBJ1-1